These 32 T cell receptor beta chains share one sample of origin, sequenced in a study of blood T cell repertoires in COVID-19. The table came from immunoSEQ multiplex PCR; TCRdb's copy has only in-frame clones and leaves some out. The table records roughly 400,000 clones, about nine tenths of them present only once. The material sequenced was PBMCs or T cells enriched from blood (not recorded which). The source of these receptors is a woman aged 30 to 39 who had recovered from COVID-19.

The CDR3 sequence is CASSRDTDGYEQYF. For the CDR3, the DNA is TGCGCCAGCAGCAGGGACACCGATGGATACGAGCAGTACTTC. The chain uses TRBV5-1 and TRBJ2-7; possible D gene TRBD1, 6 bases. Between the trimmed V and J ends, which lost 4 bases and 4 bases, there was a span of 15 bases. Germline CDR1 SGHRS, CDR2 YFSETQ. There are 14 residues in the CDR3.

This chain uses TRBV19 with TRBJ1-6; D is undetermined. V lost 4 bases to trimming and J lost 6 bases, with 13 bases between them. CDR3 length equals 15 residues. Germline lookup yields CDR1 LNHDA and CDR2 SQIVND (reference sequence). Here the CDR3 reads CASSTRQAPNSPLHF. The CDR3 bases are TGTGCCAGTAGTACCCGGCAGGCACCTAATTCACCCCTCCACTTT.

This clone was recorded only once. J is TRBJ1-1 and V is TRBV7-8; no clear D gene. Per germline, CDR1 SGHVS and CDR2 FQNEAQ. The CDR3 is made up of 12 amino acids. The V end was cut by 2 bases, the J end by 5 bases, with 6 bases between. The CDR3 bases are TGTGCCAGCAGCTTAATCAGGACTGAAGCTTTCTTT. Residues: CASSLIRTEAFF. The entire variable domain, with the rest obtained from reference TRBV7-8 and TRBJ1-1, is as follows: GAGVSQSPRYKVAKRGQDVALRCDPISGHVSLFWYQQALGQGPEFLTYFQNEAQLDKSGLPSDRFFAERPEGSVSTLKIQRTQQEDSAVYLCASSLIRTEAFFGQGTRLTVV.

This CDR3 is CASSSTSGYTDTQYF. The CDR3 nucleotides read TGCGCCAGCAGCAGTACTAGCGGATACACAGATACGCAGTATTTT. V and J are TRBV5-1 and TRBJ2-3; 8 positions agree with TRBD2. The junction had 6 bases not matched to a gene; V was cut back by 4 bases and J by 2 bases. Germline CDR1 reads SGHRS; CDR2 reads YFSETQ. This CDR3 has 15 amino acids.

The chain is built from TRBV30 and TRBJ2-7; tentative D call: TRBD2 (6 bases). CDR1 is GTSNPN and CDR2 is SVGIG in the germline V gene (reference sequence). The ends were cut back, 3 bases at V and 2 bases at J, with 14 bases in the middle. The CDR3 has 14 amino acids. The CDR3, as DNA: TGTGCCTGGAGAAAAGGGCGGGGACCCTACGAGCAGTACTTC. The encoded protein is CAWRKGRGPYEQYF.

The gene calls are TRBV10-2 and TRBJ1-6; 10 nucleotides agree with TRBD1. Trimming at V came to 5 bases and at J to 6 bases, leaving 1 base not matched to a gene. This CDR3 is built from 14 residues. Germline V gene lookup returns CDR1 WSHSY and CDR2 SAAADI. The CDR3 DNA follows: TGCGCCAGCAGTCGGACAGGGGGTAATTCACCCCTCCACTTT. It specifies CASSRTGGNSPLHF.

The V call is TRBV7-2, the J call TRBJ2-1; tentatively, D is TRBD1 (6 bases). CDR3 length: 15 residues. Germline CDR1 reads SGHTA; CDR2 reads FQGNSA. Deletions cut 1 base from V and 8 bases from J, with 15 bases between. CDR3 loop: CASSLVGTQDHEQFF. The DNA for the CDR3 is TGTGCCAGCAGCTTAGTAGGGACACAGGATCATGAGCAGTTCTTC.

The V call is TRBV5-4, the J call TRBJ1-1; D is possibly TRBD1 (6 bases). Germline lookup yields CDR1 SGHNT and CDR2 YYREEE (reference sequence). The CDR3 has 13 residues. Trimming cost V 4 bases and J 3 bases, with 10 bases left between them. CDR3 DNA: TGTGCCAGCAGCATGCAGGGGCACACTGAAGCTTTCTTT. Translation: CASSMQGHTEAFF.

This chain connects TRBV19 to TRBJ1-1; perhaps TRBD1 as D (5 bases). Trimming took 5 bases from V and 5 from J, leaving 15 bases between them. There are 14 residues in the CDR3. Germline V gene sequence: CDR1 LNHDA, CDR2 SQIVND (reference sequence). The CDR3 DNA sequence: TGTGCCAGTAGTTCAGGGTTGCCCGGGACTGAAGCTTTCTTT. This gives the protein CASSSGLPGTEAFF.

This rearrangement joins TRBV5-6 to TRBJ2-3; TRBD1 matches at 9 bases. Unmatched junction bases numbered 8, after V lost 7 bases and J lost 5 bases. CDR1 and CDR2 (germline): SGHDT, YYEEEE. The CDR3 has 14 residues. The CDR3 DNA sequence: TGTGCCAGCTCCGGGACAGGGTTTGAAGATACGCAGTATTTT. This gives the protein CASSGTGFEDTQYF.

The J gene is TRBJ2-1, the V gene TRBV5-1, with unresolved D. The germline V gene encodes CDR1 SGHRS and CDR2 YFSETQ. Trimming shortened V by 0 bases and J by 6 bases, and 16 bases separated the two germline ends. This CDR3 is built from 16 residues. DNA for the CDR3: TGCGCCAGCAGCTTGGGACTCTCAAATCTCCCCAATGAGCAGTTCTTC. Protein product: CASSLGLSNLPNEQFF. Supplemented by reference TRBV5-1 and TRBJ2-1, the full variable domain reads KAGVTQTPRYLIKTRGQQVTLSCSPISGHRSVSWYQQTPGQGLQFLFEYFSETQRNKGNFPGRFSGRQFSNSRSEMNVSTLELGDSALYLCASSLGLSNLPNEQFFGPGTRLTVL.

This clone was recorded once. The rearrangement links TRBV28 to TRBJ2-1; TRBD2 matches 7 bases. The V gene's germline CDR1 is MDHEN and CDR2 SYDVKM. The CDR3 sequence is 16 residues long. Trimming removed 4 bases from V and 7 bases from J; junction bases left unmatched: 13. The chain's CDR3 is CASSSSSGTTWNEQFF. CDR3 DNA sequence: TGTGCCAGCAGTTCCAGCTCCGGGACTACCTGGAATGAGCAGTTCTTC.

The CDR3 here is CASSPPIPYEQYF. The CDR3 coding sequence is TGCGCCAGCAGCCCCCCTATTCCTTACGAGCAGTACTTC. V and J are TRBV5-1 and TRBJ2-7; no reliable D call. Germline CDR1 SGHRS, CDR2 YFSETQ. The CDR3 sequence is 13 residues long. Trimming pared 4 bases from V and 4 bases from J, leaving 12 bases between.

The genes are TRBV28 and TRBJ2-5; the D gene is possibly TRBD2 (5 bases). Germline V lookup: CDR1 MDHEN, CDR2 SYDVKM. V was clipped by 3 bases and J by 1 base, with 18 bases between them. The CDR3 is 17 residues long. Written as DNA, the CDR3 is TGTGCCAGCAGTTTGCGGTTCGGGCGGAGGCTCCAAGAGACCCAGTACTTC. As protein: CASSLRFGRRLQETQYF.

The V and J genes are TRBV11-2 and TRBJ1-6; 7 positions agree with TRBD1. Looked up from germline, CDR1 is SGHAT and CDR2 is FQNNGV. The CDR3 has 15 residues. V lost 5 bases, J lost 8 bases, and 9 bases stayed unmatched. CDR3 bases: TGTGCCAGCAGCCTCCTCGGACAGGAGTATTCACCCCTCCACTTT. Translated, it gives CASSLLGQEYSPLHF.

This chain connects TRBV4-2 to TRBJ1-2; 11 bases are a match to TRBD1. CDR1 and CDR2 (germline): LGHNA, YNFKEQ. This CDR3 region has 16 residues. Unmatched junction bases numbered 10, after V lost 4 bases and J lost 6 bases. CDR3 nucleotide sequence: TGTGCCAGCAGCCCGCGCCACGGACAGGGGGCTGATGGCTACACCTTC. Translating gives CASSPRHGQGADGYTF.

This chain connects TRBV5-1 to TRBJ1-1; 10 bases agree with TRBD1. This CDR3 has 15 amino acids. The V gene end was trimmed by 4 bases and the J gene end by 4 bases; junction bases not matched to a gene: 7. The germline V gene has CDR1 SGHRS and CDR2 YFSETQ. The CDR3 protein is CASSAGTGELTEAFF. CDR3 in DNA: TGCGCCAGCAGCGCGGGGACAGGGGAACTCACTGAAGCTTTCTTT.

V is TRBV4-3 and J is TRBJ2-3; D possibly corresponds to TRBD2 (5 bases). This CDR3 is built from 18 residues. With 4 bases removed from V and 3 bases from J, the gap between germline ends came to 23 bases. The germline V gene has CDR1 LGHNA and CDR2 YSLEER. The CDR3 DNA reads TGCGCCAGCAGCCCTAGTAGCGCGTCGGCGCGGAGAACAGATACGCAGTATTTT. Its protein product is CASSPSSASARRTDTQYF.

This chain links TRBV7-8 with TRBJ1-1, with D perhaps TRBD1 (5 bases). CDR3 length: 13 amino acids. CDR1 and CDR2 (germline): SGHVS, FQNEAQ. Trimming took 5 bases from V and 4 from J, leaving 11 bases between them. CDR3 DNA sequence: TGTGCCAGCAGCCAAGACAGATCCACTGAAGCTTTCTTT. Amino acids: CASSQDRSTEAFF.

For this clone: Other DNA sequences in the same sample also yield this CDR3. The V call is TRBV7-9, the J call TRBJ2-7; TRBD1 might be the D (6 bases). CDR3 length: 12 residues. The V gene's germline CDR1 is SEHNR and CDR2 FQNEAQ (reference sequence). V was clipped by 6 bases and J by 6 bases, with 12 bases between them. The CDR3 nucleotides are TGTGCCAGCAGTTCACAGGGTGGCGAGCAGTACTTC. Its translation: CASSSQGGEQYF.

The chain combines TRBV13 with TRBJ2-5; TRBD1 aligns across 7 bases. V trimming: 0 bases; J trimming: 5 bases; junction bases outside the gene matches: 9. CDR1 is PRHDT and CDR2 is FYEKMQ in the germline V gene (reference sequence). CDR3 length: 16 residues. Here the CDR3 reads CASSLGGQAVFETQYF. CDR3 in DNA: TGTGCCAGCAGCTTAGGAGGACAGGCGGTTTTCGAGACCCAGTACTTC.

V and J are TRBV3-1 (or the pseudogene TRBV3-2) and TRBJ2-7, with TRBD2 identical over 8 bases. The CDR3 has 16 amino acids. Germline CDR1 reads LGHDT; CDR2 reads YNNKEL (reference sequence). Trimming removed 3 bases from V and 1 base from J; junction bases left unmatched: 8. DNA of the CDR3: TGTGCCAGCAGCCAGAGCTGGGGGACTAGGTCCTACGAGCAGTACTTC. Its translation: CASSQSWGTRSYEQYF.

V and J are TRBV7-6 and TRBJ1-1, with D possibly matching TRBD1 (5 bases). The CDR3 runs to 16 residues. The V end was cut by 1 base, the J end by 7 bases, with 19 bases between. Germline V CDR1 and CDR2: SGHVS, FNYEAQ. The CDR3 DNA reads TGTGCCAGCAGCTTAGGAAAGGGGCCGGGGGGAAATGAAGCTTTCTTT. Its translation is CASSLGKGPGGNEAFF.

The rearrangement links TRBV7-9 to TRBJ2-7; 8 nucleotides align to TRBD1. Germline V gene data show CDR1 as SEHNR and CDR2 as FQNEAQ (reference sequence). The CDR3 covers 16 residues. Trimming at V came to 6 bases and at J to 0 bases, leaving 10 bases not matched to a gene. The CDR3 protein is CASRPPGQESSYEQYF. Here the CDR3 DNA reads TGTGCCAGCAGGCCGCCGGGACAGGAGAGCTCCTACGAGCAGTACTTC.

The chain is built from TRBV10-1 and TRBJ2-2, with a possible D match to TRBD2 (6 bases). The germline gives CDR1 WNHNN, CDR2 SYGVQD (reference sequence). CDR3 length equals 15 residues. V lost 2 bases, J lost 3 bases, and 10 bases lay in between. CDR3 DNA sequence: TGCGCCAGCAGTGAGAGGACTACCTACACCGGGGAGCTGTTTTTT. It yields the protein CASSERTTYTGELFF.

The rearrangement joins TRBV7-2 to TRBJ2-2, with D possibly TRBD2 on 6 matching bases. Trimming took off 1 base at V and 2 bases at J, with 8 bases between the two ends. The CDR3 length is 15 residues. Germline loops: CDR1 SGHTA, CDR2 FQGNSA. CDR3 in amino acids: CASSLGTTNTGELFF. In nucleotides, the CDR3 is TGTGCCAGCAGCTTAGGGACTACCAACACCGGGGAGCTGTTTTTT. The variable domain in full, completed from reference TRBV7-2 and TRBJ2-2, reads GAGVSQSPSNKVTEKGKDVELRCDPISGHTALYWYRQSLGQGLEFLIYFQGNSAPDKSGLPSDRFSAERTGGSVSTLTIQRTQQEDSAVYLCASSLGTTNTGELFFGEGSRLTVL.

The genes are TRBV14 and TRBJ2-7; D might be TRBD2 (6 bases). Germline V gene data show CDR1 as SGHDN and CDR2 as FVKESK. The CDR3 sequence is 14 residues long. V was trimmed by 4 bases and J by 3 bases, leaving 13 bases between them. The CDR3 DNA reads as TGTGCCAGCAGCCCGACTAGGGGACTCTACGAGCAGTACTTC. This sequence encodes CASSPTRGLYEQYF.

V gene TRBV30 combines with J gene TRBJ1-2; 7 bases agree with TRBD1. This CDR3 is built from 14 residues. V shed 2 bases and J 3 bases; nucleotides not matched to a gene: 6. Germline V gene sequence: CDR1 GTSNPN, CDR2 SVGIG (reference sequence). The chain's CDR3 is CAWSPDRVDYGYTF. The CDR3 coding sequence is TGTGCCTGGAGTCCCGACAGGGTTGACTATGGCTACACCTTC.

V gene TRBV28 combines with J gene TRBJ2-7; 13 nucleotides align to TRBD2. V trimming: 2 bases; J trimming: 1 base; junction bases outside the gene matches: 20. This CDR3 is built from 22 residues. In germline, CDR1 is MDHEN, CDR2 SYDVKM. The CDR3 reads CASSLGTGVILAGGRESYEQYF. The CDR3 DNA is TGTGCCAGCAGTTTAGGGACAGGGGTAATACTAGCGGGAGGGCGGGAATCCTACGAGCAGTACTTC.

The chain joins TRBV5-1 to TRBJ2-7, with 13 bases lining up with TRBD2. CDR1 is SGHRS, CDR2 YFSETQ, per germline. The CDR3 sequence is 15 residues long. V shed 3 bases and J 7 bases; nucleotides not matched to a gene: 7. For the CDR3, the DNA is TGCGCCAGCAGCTGGGGACTAGCGGGATCGGGGGAGCAGTACTTC. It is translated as CASSWGLAGSGEQYF.

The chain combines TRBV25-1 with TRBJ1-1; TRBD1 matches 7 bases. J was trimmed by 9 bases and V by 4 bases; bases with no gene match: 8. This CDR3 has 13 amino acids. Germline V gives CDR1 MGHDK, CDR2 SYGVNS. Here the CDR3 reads CASSGYRGSQAFF. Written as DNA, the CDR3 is TGTGCCAGCAGTGGATACAGGGGATCCCAAGCTTTCTTT.

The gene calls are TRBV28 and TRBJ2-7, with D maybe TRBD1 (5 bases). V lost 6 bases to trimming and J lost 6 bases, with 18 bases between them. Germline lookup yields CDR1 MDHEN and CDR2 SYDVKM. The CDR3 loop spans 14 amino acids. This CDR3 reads CASSRPLGASEQYF. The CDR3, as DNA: TGTGCCAGCAGCAGACCTTTAGGGGCGTCCGAGCAGTACTTC.